The present entry profiles one T cell receptor beta chain with its context. The record originates from a study of blood T cell repertoires in COVID-19. Study background: Material from acute and convalescent COVID-19 was sourced from the United States, Italy and Spain. PBMCs, B-cell-depleted T cells, or T cells provided the cDNA or gDNA that made up the material.

Germline CDR1 MDHEN, CDR2 SYDVKM. This CDR3 comprises 17 residues. J was trimmed by 2 bases and V by 8 bases; bases with no gene match: 16. Per the study methods: Reference gene primer amplification yielded estimated nucleated cell counts. The protocol was immunoSEQ multiplex PCR, while the TCRdb copy is restricted to in-frame clones and leaves out a portion. D and trimming were read from the DNA, whereas the V and J calls and clone size are those reported in that table. The table shows over 200,000 clones, with about 90% occurring only once. The sample consisted of peripheral blood. V is TRBV28 and J is TRBJ2-3; TRBD1 aligns across 7 bases. The TCR comes from a man between 40 and 49 years old with active or convalescent COVID-19. The CDR3 DNA reads as TGTGCCAGCGGAGTTTTAGTGGGACAGAAATCCACAGATACGCAGTATTTT. Its protein product is CASGVLVGQKSTDTQYF.